The following is a TCR beta chain sequence with its context. What it binds is not known. Germline trimming cut 6 bases from V and 2 bases from J; bases unmatched to any gene: 12. The CDR3 runs 16 residues. Germline values: CDR1 MGHDK, CDR2 SYGVNS. TCRdb called the 5' RACE reads again in MiXCR, with one record for every CDR3 protein. The data show fewer than 350,000 distinct CDR3 sequences, 14% seen once. The source of the sample is a study of T-cell memory formation after mild COVID-19. Study in general: Clusters were largely donor specific. General study results and limits: Day 15 to 85 contractors were CD4/CD8 balanced; later expanders leaned CD4+. Some responding clones appeared in pre-infection memory, suggesting cross-reactive memory joined.

The sequence derives from a man between 18 and 29 years old who had mild COVID-19 (a few samples of this study predate the infection). Cell type and time point are not known. Sequencing was done on a sample of PBMCs or a T cell subset sorted from them (not recorded which). This chain uses TRBV25-1 with TRBJ1-2, with 7 bases that match TRBD1. CDR3 loop: CASRDPGQSKNYGYTF. CDR3 nucleotides: TGTGCCAGCAGGGACCCGGGACAGTCAAAGAACTATGGCTACACCTTC.